This note documents a single T cell receptor beta chain sequence. The antigen remains undetermined. This library used roughly 370 ng RNA and molecular barcoded adaptors spanning alpha/delta and beta/gamma chains. TCRdb reprocessed the reads with MiXCR, giving one entry per CDR3 protein. The sample shows 15,000 or so distinct CDR3 sequences, 20% of them seen only once. The data are from a study of read filtering for tumor transcriptome and immune sequencing. The overall study: 8 patients were R-ISS I, 16 were R-ISS II, roughly 7 were R-ISS III. RNA-seq yielded only roughly 75 to 1,300 TCR reads, IR-seq about 4 to 11 million. General study results and limits: The CD138-negative fraction was mixed bone marrow immune cells, not pure T cells.

The trim removed 3 bases at V and 3 bases at J, leaving 7 bases unmatched. CDR1 and CDR2 from the germline V gene are KGHSH and LQKENI. The CDR3 is 16 amino acids. The specimen was a population of CD138-negative cells sorted from bone marrow. This clonotype was obtained from a donor aged 40 or older with multiple myeloma. The genes are TRBV18 and TRBJ2-3; 9 nucleotides agree with TRBD2. DNA of the CDR3: TGTGCCAGCTCACCGGTGGCGGGGGGGCCTACAGATACGCAGTATTTT. Encoded protein: CASSPVAGGPTDTQYF.